Listed below are T cell receptor beta chains from one sample, sequenced in a study of Graves' ophthalmopathy and Graves' hyperthyroidism. One entry per CDR3 protein results from TCRdb running MiXCR on the multiplex PCR reads. The sample lists 400,000 to 450,000 distinct CDR3 sequences, more than 20% occurring once. The sample was peripheral blood. The receptor source for this set is a woman aged 18-30 years with stable Graves' hyperthyroidism. Both conserved end residues are part of each CDR3. Fields, in order: clone size, J gene, D gene, V gene, CDR3 protein, CDR3 DNA. A D gene is named only where the DNA matches it firmly. Clone size, where shown, is once, few, many, or a class for clones that have expanded.

clone_size: many; j_call: TRBJ1-1; d_call: -; v_call: TRBV29-1; cdr3_aa: CSVEGTWGDVNTEAFF; cdr3_nt: TGCAGCGTTGAAGGAACTTGGGGCGACGTGAACACTGAAGCTTTCTTT
clone_size: many; j_call: TRBJ1-2; d_call: TRBD1; v_call: TRBV27; cdr3_aa: CASSPPGQGRYGYTF; cdr3_nt: TGTGCCAGCAGTCCGCCGGGACAGGGTAGATATGGCTACACCTTC
clone_size: many; j_call: TRBJ1-5; d_call: -; v_call: TRBV19; cdr3_aa: CASTEVAGSNQPQHF; cdr3_nt: TGTGCCAGTACGGAAGTGGCAGGTAGCAATCAGCCCCAGCATTTT
clone_size: -; j_call: TRBJ1-1; d_call: -; v_call: TRBV25-1; cdr3_aa: CASSPTLGAGNTEAFF; cdr3_nt: TGTGCCAGCAGTCCAACCCTCGGGGCGGGGAACACTGAAGCTTTCTTT
clone_size: many; j_call: TRBJ1-1; d_call: -; v_call: TRBV5-1; cdr3_aa: CASSLRPPLLLNTEAFF; cdr3_nt: TGCGCCAGCAGCTTGCGCCCGCCACTGCTGCTGAACACTGAAGCTTTCTTT
clone_size: many; j_call: TRBJ1-1; d_call: -; v_call: TRBV7-2; cdr3_aa: CASSLRGGFANTEAFF; cdr3_nt: TGTGCCAGCAGCCTGAGGGGGGGGTTTGCGAACACTGAAGCTTTCTTT
clone_size: many; j_call: TRBJ2-5; d_call: -; v_call: TRBV6-2/TRBV6-3; cdr3_aa: CASSYYIGQETQYF; cdr3_nt: TGTGCCAGCAGTTATTATATCGGGCAAGAGACCCAGTACTTC
clone_size: -; j_call: TRBJ1-1; d_call: -; v_call: TRBV28; cdr3_aa: CASRLHTEAFF; cdr3_nt: TGTGCCAGCAGATTGCACACTGAAGCTTTCTTT
clone_size: many; j_call: TRBJ2-7; d_call: -; v_call: TRBV20-1; cdr3_aa: CSARSESLGAYEQYF; cdr3_nt: TGCAGTGCTAGAAGCGAGAGTTTGGGGGCCTACGAGCAGTACTTC
clone_size: -; j_call: TRBJ1-1; d_call: TRBD1; v_call: TRBV6-2/TRBV6-3; cdr3_aa: CASRGQSTEAFF; cdr3_nt: TGTGCCAGCAGGGGACAGAGCACTGAAGCTTTCTTT
clone_size: -; j_call: TRBJ1-2; d_call: -; v_call: TRBV7-8; cdr3_aa: CASSLTRGGYGYTF; cdr3_nt: TGTGCCAGCAGCTTAACGAGAGGAGGTTATGGCTACACCTTC
clone_size: many; j_call: TRBJ2-2; d_call: TRBD2; v_call: TRBV7-8; cdr3_aa: CASSLIASGYTGELFF; cdr3_nt: TGTGCCAGCAGCTTAATAGCTAGCGGGTACACCGGGGAGCTGTTTTTT
clone_size: few; j_call: TRBJ2-4; d_call: TRBD2; v_call: TRBV20-1; cdr3_aa: CSAREETSGRSAKNIQYF; cdr3_nt: TGCAGTGCTAGAGAGGAGACTAGCGGGAGGTCTGCCAAAAACATTCAGTACTTC
clone_size: many; j_call: TRBJ2-2; d_call: -; v_call: TRBV12-3/TRBV12-4; cdr3_aa: CASSPLQGSGELFF; cdr3_nt: TGTGCCAGCAGTCCTCTACAGGGCTCCGGGGAGCTGTTTTTT
clone_size: once; j_call: TRBJ2-7; d_call: -; v_call: TRBV7-8; cdr3_aa: CASSPAQVPAQYF; cdr3_nt: TGTGCCAGCAGCCCGGCCCAAGTCCCTGCGCAGTACTTC
clone_size: many; j_call: TRBJ1-5; d_call: TRBD1; v_call: TRBV19; cdr3_aa: CATLGQHSNQPQHF; cdr3_nt: TGTGCCACCCTGGGACAGCATAGCAATCAGCCCCAGCATTTT
clone_size: many; j_call: TRBJ1-3; d_call: -; v_call: TRBV19; cdr3_aa: CASSIGSSSGNTIYF; cdr3_nt: TGTGCCAGTAGTATTGGTTCGAGCTCTGGAAACACCATATATTTT
clone_size: many; j_call: TRBJ2-2; d_call: -; v_call: TRBV24-1; cdr3_aa: CATSGTDTGELFF; cdr3_nt: TGTGCCACCAGTGGGACCGACACCGGGGAGCTGTTTTTT
clone_size: -; j_call: TRBJ2-7; d_call: TRBD1; v_call: TRBV9; cdr3_aa: CASSAGQGRDYEQYF; cdr3_nt: TGTGCCAGCAGCGCAGGACAGGGGAGGGATTACGAGCAGTACTTC
clone_size: few; j_call: TRBJ1-6; d_call: TRBD1; v_call: TRBV30; cdr3_aa: CASSWGQGSPLHF; cdr3_nt: TGTGCCTCCAGTTGGGGACAGGGATCACCCCTCCACTTT
clone_size: many; j_call: TRBJ2-7; d_call: TRBD1; v_call: TRBV20-1; cdr3_aa: CSASHRGPQYF; cdr3_nt: TGCAGTGCTAGCCACAGGGGGCCCCAGTACTTC
clone_size: many; j_call: TRBJ1-2; d_call: -; v_call: TRBV6-2/TRBV6-3; cdr3_aa: CASSYGGGTAYINYGYTF; cdr3_nt: TGTGCCAGCAGTTACGGGGGCGGGACGGCCTACATTAACTATGGCTACACCTTC
clone_size: many; j_call: TRBJ2-7; d_call: -; v_call: TRBV19; cdr3_aa: CASSIEDQGSYEQYF; cdr3_nt: TGTGCCAGTAGTATAGAGGACCAGGGCTCCTACGAGCAGTACTTC
clone_size: many; j_call: TRBJ1-5; d_call: TRBD1; v_call: TRBV6-1; cdr3_aa: CASSESRGSNQPQHF; cdr3_nt: TGTGCCAGCAGTGAATCCAGGGGGAGCAATCAGCCCCAGCATTTT
clone_size: -; j_call: TRBJ1-5; d_call: -; v_call: TRBV20-1; cdr3_aa: CSARVRNYQPQHF; cdr3_nt: TGCAGTGCTAGGGTCAGGAACTATCAGCCCCAGCATTTT
clone_size: many; j_call: TRBJ2-2; d_call: -; v_call: TRBV30; cdr3_aa: CAATGTSGYTGELFF; cdr3_nt: TGTGCCGCCACCGGGACCTCGGGATACACCGGGGAGCTGTTTTTT
clone_size: many; j_call: TRBJ2-7; d_call: -; v_call: TRBV6-2/TRBV6-3; cdr3_aa: CASSYSSRAGSYEQYF; cdr3_nt: TGTGCCAGCAGTTATTCCTCGAGGGCAGGGTCATACGAGCAGTACTTC
clone_size: few; j_call: TRBJ2-7; d_call: TRBD1; v_call: TRBV7-2; cdr3_aa: CASSPNLSRGFVQYF; cdr3_nt: TGTGCCAGCAGCCCAAACCTTTCCAGGGGGTTCGTGCAGTACTTC
clone_size: many; j_call: TRBJ1-1; d_call: TRBD1; v_call: TRBV20-1; cdr3_aa: CSPDRETEAFF; cdr3_nt: TGCAGTCCGGACAGGGAAACTGAAGCTTTCTTT
clone_size: -; j_call: TRBJ1-2; d_call: TRBD1; v_call: TRBV12-3/TRBV12-4; cdr3_aa: CASSFRQGRGGIYGYTF; cdr3_nt: TGTGCCAGCAGTTTCCGACAGGGGAGGGGCGGCATATATGGCTACACCTTC
clone_size: many; j_call: TRBJ1-5; d_call: -; v_call: TRBV12-3/TRBV12-4; cdr3_aa: CASSPLGEGSYQPQHF; cdr3_nt: TGTGCCAGCAGCCCTCTTGGGGAGGGTAGTTATCAGCCCCAGCATTTT
clone_size: many; j_call: TRBJ2-7; d_call: -; v_call: TRBV11-2; cdr3_aa: CASSSFPGVGYEQYF; cdr3_nt: TGTGCCAGCAGCTCCTTCCCGGGGGTAGGGTACGAGCAGTACTTC
clone_size: many; j_call: TRBJ2-5; d_call: TRBD2; v_call: TRBV6-5; cdr3_aa: CASSPGLAVETQYF; cdr3_nt: TGTGCCAGCTCTCCGGGACTAGCGGTGGAGACCCAGTACTTC
clone_size: -; j_call: TRBJ1-5; d_call: -; v_call: TRBV6-1; cdr3_aa: CASRPRPNSNQPQHF; cdr3_nt: TGTGCCAGCAGGCCTCGCCCTAATAGCAATCAGCCCCAGCATTTT
clone_size: -; j_call: TRBJ1-1; d_call: -; v_call: TRBV4-3; cdr3_aa: CASSQAGKGVMNTEAFF; cdr3_nt: TGCGCCAGCAGCCAAGCTGGGAAGGGGGTTATGAACACTGAAGCTTTCTTT
clone_size: many; j_call: TRBJ2-5; d_call: -; v_call: TRBV12-3/TRBV12-4; cdr3_aa: CASSQGGTQETQYF; cdr3_nt: TGTGCCAGCAGCCAAGGGGGGACCCAAGAGACCCAGTACTTC
clone_size: many; j_call: TRBJ2-7; d_call: -; v_call: TRBV20-1; cdr3_aa: CSASSRKDEQYF; cdr3_nt: TGCAGTGCTAGCTCTCGGAAGGACGAGCAGTACTTC
clone_size: -; j_call: TRBJ1-1; d_call: TRBD1; v_call: TRBV12-3/TRBV12-4; cdr3_aa: CASSATGVEAFF; cdr3_nt: TGTGCCAGCAGCGCAACAGGGGTTGAAGCTTTCTTT
clone_size: -; j_call: TRBJ1-1; d_call: -; v_call: TRBV12-3/TRBV12-4; cdr3_aa: CASSFWERVEAFF; cdr3_nt: TGTGCCAGCAGTTTTTGGGAAAGAGTAGAAGCTTTCTTT
clone_size: many; j_call: TRBJ1-1; d_call: -; v_call: TRBV19; cdr3_aa: CLRRVDTEAFF; cdr3_nt: TGCCTCCGCAGGGTTGATACTGAAGCTTTCTTT
clone_size: once; j_call: TRBJ1-5; d_call: TRBD1; v_call: TRBV11-2; cdr3_aa: CASSQMTGGNQPQHF; cdr3_nt: TGTGCCAGCAGCCAAATGACAGGGGGCAATCAGCCCCAGCATTTT
clone_size: many; j_call: TRBJ2-7; d_call: TRBD2; v_call: TRBV20-1; cdr3_aa: CSARPSGKGYEQYF; cdr3_nt: TGCAGTGCTCGGCCTAGCGGAAAAGGATACGAGCAGTACTTC
clone_size: many; j_call: TRBJ1-3; d_call: -; v_call: TRBV12-3/TRBV12-4; cdr3_aa: CASSGRGVGNTIYF; cdr3_nt: TGTGCCAGCAGTGGCCGGGGGGTCGGAAACACCATATATTTT
clone_size: many; j_call: TRBJ2-7; d_call: -; v_call: TRBV6-5; cdr3_aa: CASSYSRALGGEQYF; cdr3_nt: TGTGCCAGCAGTTACTCCCGGGCCCTCGGCGGCGAGCAGTACTTC
clone_size: -; j_call: TRBJ2-7; d_call: TRBD1; v_call: TRBV20-1; cdr3_aa: CSARDPMTGAGSYEQYF; cdr3_nt: TGCAGTGCTAGAGATCCCATGACAGGGGCGGGGTCCTACGAGCAGTACTTC